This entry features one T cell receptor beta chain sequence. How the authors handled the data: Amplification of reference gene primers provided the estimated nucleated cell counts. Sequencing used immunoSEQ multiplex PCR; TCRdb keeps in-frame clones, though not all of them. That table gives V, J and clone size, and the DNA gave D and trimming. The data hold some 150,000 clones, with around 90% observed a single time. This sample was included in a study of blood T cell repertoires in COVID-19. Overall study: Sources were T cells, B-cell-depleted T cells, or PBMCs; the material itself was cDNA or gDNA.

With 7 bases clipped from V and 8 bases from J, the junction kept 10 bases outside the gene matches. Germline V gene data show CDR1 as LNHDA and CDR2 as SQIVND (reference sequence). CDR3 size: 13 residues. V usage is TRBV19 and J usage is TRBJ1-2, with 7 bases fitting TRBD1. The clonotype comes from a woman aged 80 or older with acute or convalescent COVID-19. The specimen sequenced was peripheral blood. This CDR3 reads CASTPPGTVGYTF. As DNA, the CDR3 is TGTGCCAGTACCCCTCCCGGGACAGTGGGCTACACCTTC.